Reported below is one TCR beta chain. The sample comes from a study of blood T cell repertoires in COVID-19. Across the whole study: PBMCs, B-cell-depleted T cells, or T cells provided the cDNA or gDNA that made up the material.

Seattle's enrolled individuals joined amid active infection and were then monitored longitudinally. Per the authors' pipeline: Reference gene primer amplification gave estimated nucleated cell counts. Generated by immunoSEQ multiplex PCR, the TCRdb table keeps only in-frame clones and is missing some. V, J and clone size are taken as reported in that table, and D and trimming were inferred from the DNA itself. The table has 30,000 to 35,000 clones, around 85% seen once; the top ten hold about 3.2%. Germline CDR1 is MDHEN and CDR2 is SYDVKM. This CDR3 spans 14 amino acids. Trimming took 7 bases from V and 9 from J, leaving 21 bases between them.

The material sequenced was peripheral blood. V and J are TRBV28 and TRBJ1-1; D not certain. The clonotype comes from a man between 70 and 80 years old with COVID-19, enrolled during active disease. CDR3 region: CASTPSGEGPKAFF. The CDR3 DNA sequence: TGTGCCAGCACCCCCTCGGGAGAGGGTCCCAAAGCTTTCTTT.